This entry lists 19 T cell receptor beta chains sequenced from one sample in a study of blood T cells in healthy people across ages. Sample-barcoded 5' priming and a J-beta primer mix drove a second PCR of about 6 to 12 cycles. TCRdb recomputed calls from the 5' RACE reads with MiXCR, one row per CDR3 protein. The data contain about 900,000 distinct CDR3 sequences, 62% of them seen just once; the ten biggest clones take up around a quarter. The sample taken for sequencing was blood. The source is a man between 25 and 39 years old in good health.

This clonotype was observed at least ten times. CDR3 loop: CASSPFPRGPSYEQYF. The CDR3 bases are TGTGCCAGCAGCCCCTTCCCTCGCGGGCCATCCTACGAGCAGTACTTC. This chain connects TRBV7-2 to TRBJ2-7; D possibly corresponds to TRBD2 (5 bases). Germline V gives CDR1 SGHTA, CDR2 FQGNSA. The CDR3 runs to 16 residues. Between the trimmed V and J ends, which lost 5 bases and 1 base, there was a span of 18 bases.

This chain links TRBV12-3 or TRBV12-4 with TRBJ2-1; D not resolved. Deletions cut 3 bases from V and 6 bases from J, with 9 bases between. The CDR3 runs to 13 residues. The CDR3 nucleotides read TGTGCCAGCAGTTTTGGGATCCGCAATGAGCAGTTCTTC. Its translation: CASSFGIRNEQFF.

This clonotype was seen a few times. J is TRBJ2-5 and V is TRBV9, with no clear D. The CDR3 spans 15 residues. Trimming removed 0 bases from V and 2 bases from J, with 11 bases in between. The V gene's germline CDR1 is SGDLS and CDR2 YYNGEE. The CDR3 DNA sequence: TGTGCCAGCAGCGTAGGCCCGACGTTGCAAGAGACCCAGTACTTC. This translates into CASSVGPTLQETQYF.

This clonotype appeared a single time. The chain couples TRBV29-1 to TRBJ2-1; TRBD1 aligns across 10 bases. Germline V CDR1 and CDR2: SQVTM, ANQGSEA. Trimming took 7 bases from V and 3 from J; bases not matched to a gene: 12. The CDR3 runs to 16 residues. This chain's CDR3 is CSAASVWTGGYNEQFF. CDR3 DNA sequence: TGCAGCGCTGCGAGCGTTTGGACAGGGGGCTACAATGAGCAGTTCTTC.

This chain links TRBV7-9 with TRBJ2-5; D may correspond to TRBD1 or TRBD2 (5 bases each). This CDR3 comprises 14 residues. Germline loops: CDR1 SEHNR, CDR2 FQNEAQ (reference sequence). With 5 bases removed from V and 2 bases from J, the gap between germline ends came to 12 bases. The DNA for the CDR3 is TGTGCCAGCAGCCTAAAGTGGGGGCAAGAGACCCAGTACTTC. Protein product: CASSLKWGQETQYF.

Details on this clonotype: At one of its ends the junction is not consistent with the germline gene, which may arise from a read error. The chain is built from TRBV9 and TRBJ2-1, with 7 bases aligning to TRBD2. The germline CDR1 and CDR2 sequences are SGDLS and YYNGEE. This CDR3 has 16 residues. The DNA of the CDR3 is TGTGCCAGCAGCGGACGGCGGGGGAGCTCCTACGATGAGCAGTTCTTC. Protein: CASSGRRGSSYDEQFF.

The chain is built from TRBV28 and TRBJ2-7, with 9 bases matching TRBD2. The germline gives CDR1 MDHEN, CDR2 SYDVKM. The CDR3 runs 16 residues. V lost 5 bases and J lost 0; bases outside the gene matches: 8. The CDR3 sequence: CASSLLLAGVSYEQYF. CDR3 DNA sequence: TGTGCCAGCAGTCTCCTATTAGCGGGGGTCTCCTACGAGCAGTACTTC.

The chain joins TRBV2 to TRBJ2-4; maybe TRBD1 (5 bases). CDR1 SNHLY and CDR2 FYNNEI come from the germline V gene. CDR3 length: 16 amino acids. V gave up 0 bases and J gave up 13 bases, with 22 bases separating them. CDR3 amino acids: CASSEARSGQGERQYF. The CDR3 bases are TGTGCCAGCAGTGAAGCCAGGTCGGGCCAGGGCGAGAGGCAGTACTTC.

This chain uses TRBV7-9 with TRBJ2-6, with 9 bases that match TRBD2. CDR3 length equals 19 residues. The germline CDR1 and CDR2 sequences are SEHNR and FQNEAQ (reference sequence). The ends lost 4 bases at V and 0 bases at J; junction bases unmatched: 10. This chain's CDR3 is CASSCGRGRGRSGANVLTF. For the CDR3, the DNA is TGTGCCAGCAGCTGCGGGAGGGGACGAGGTCGCTCTGGGGCCAACGTCCTGACTTTC. The full variable domain, in which reference TRBV7-9 and TRBJ2-6 provide the parts outside the CDR3, is DTGVSQNPRHKITKRGQNVTFRCDPISEHNRLYWYRQTLGQGPEFLTYFQNEAQLEKSRLLSDRFSAERPKGSFSTLEIQRTEQGDSAMYLCASSCGRGRGRSGANVLTFGAGSRLTVL.

The chain uses TRBV29-1 and TRBJ1-4; 8 bases agree with TRBD1. The CDR3 consists of 14 residues. CDR1 is SQVTM and CDR2 is ANQGSEA in the germline V gene. The V and J ends lost 2 bases and 5 bases, in that order; junction bases with no gene match: 4. The CDR3 region has the DNA TGCAGCGTTGAATTACGGGACAGGAATGAAAAACTGTTTTTT. Amino acid sequence: CSVELRDRNEKLFF.

The chain links TRBV2 to TRBJ2-5; D gene ambiguous. The closer fit of TRBJ2-7 to the DNA end suggests the J call may be wrong. CDR1 and CDR2 (germline): SNHLY, FYNNEI. The CDR3 runs to 12 residues. CDR3 bases: TGTGCCAGCAGTGTAAGGGTGCACGAGCAGTACTTC. This encodes CASSVRVHEQYF.

DNA for the CDR3: TGTGCCAGCAGTTACCTGGGAAACCAAGAGACCCAGTACTTC. It specifies CASSYLGNQETQYF. The chain uses TRBV6-5 and TRBJ2-5; D uncertain. CDR1 and CDR2 from the germline V gene are MNHEY and SVGAGI. CDR3 length: 14 residues. V was pared by 2 bases and J by 0 bases, with 7 bases between.

The chain carries TRBV12-3 or TRBV12-4 and TRBJ2-6; D is unclear. This CDR3 region has 15 residues. Trimming took off 6 bases at V and 4 bases at J, with 13 bases between the two ends. In DNA form, the CDR3 reads TGTGCCAGCAGCCCGCAAGGGTTCGGGGCCAACGTCCTGACTTTC. Residues: CASSPQGFGANVLTF.

The rearrangement links TRBV20-1 to TRBJ2-3; 8 bases map to TRBD2. The CDR3 loop spans 14 amino acids. Unmatched junction bases numbered 13, after V lost 8 bases and J lost 6 bases. Germline lookup yields CDR1 DFQATT and CDR2 SNEGSKA (reference sequence). CDR3 sequence: CSWGPSGGVDTQYF. The CDR3 bases are TGCAGTTGGGGTCCCAGCGGGGGAGTGGATACGCAGTATTTT.

This clonotype was detected only a few times. The V gene is TRBV4-2, the J gene TRBJ2-7; D may be TRBD1 (6 bases). CDR1 is LGHNA and CDR2 is YNFKEQ in the germline V gene. The V gene lost 2 bases and the J gene lost 3 bases, with 14 bases spanning the gap. The CDR3 sequence is 15 residues long. The CDR3 here is CASSQTLQGFYEQYF. As DNA, the CDR3 is TGTGCCAGCAGCCAAACACTACAGGGATTCTACGAGCAGTACTTC.

The chain combines TRBV6-2 or TRBV6-3 with TRBJ2-7, with D perhaps matching TRBD2 (6 bases). The DNA end is more similar to TRBJ2-5, so the J call may be wrong. The CDR3 has 14 residues. The germline V gene has CDR1 MNHEY and CDR2 SVGEGT. CDR3 DNA sequence: TGTGCCAGCAGTTCTCCCGGGAGTCAGGAGACCCAGTACTTC. It encodes CASSSPGSQETQYF.

This clonotype was seen a handful of times. The rearrangement links TRBV7-2 to TRBJ2-7, with D tentatively TRBD2 (5 bases). CDR3 size: 13 residues. Germline loops: CDR1 SGHTA, CDR2 FQGNSA. V was trimmed by 5 bases and J by 2 bases, leaving 10 bases between them. Written as DNA, the CDR3 is TGTGCCAGCAGCACTCGGGGTCCCTACGAGCAGTACTTC. It specifies CASSTRGPYEQYF.

The chain recombines TRBV4-3 with TRBJ2-5; D remains ambiguous. Trimming removed 0 bases from V and 2 bases from J, with 10 bases in between. CDR3 size: 15 residues. Germline lookup yields CDR1 LGHNA and CDR2 YSLEER. CDR3 sequence: CASSQDVSRQETQYF. The CDR3, as DNA: TGCGCCAGCAGCCAAGATGTCAGCCGTCAAGAGACCCAGTACTTC.

The chain uses TRBV20-1 and TRBJ1-1; D is unclear. The CDR3 length is 12 residues. Deletions cut 0 bases from V and 7 bases from J, with 9 bases between. The germline CDR1 and CDR2 sequences are DFQATT and SNEGSKA (reference sequence). The CDR3 region has the DNA TGCAGTGCTAGAGATTACGAGCGTGAAGCTTTCTTT. This translates into CSARDYEREAFF.